This T cell receptor beta chain was retrieved from a study of PD-1 blockade in classical Hodgkin lymphoma. Study background: Patients were given intravenous nivolumab, 3 mg/kg, every 2 weeks.

The germline V and J ends were trimmed by 3 bases and 0 bases, with 12 bases remaining between them. This CDR3 region has 16 residues. Germline V lookup: CDR1 LNHDA, CDR2 SQIVND (reference sequence). Profiled with immunoSEQ multiplex PCR; TCRdb holds only in-frame clones, not every one. This repertoire shows roughly 38,000 clones, about 88% found once; its top ten account for 5.5% to 6.5%. There was relapse after autologous stem cell transplantation in every patient, and there was variation in brentuximab vedotin exposure. Broader study findings: Those achieving complete response showed baseline diversity like newly diagnosed patients.

Comment on this clone: Its specificity is unknown.

V is TRBV19 and J is TRBJ2-1; D may be TRBD1 (5 bases). Material: peripheral blood mononuclear cells (PBMCs), obtained before the second cycle of nivolumab. This sequence originates from a human donor with classical Hodgkin lymphoma. CDR3 residues: CASSIDRKSSYNEQFF. The CDR3, as DNA: TGTGCCAGTAGTATCGACAGAAAAAGCTCCTACAATGAGCAGTTCTTC. Drawing the rest from reference TRBV19 and TRBJ2-1, the complete variable domain is DGGITQSPKYLFRKEGQNVTLSCEQNLNHDAMYWYRQDPGQGLRLIYYSQIVNDFQKGDIAEGYSVSREKKESFPLTVTSAQKNPTAFYLCASSIDRKSSYNEQFFGPGTRLTVL.